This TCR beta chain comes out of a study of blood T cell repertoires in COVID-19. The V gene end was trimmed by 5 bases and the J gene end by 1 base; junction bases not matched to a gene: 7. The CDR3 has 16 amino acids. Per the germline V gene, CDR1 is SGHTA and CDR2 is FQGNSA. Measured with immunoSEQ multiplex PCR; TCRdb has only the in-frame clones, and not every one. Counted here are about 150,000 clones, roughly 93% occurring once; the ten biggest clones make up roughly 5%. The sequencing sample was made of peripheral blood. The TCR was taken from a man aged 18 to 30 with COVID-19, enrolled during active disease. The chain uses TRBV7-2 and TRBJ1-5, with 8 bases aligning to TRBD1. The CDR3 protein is CASSTRTGLSNQPQHF. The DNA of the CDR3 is TGTGCCAGCAGCACGCGGACAGGGTTGAGCAATCAGCCCCAGCATTTT.